A single sample gave rise to the 21 T cell receptor beta chains below, sequenced in a study of cytomegalovirus exposure and HLA in healthy donors. Repertoires were generated with immunoSEQ multiplex PCR, while TCRdb's copy carries only in-frame clones and drops some. Counted here are 120,000 or so clones, around 87% occurring once; the ten biggest clones make up more than 1.4%. The source material was PBMCs. Receptors were obtained from a woman in her twenties or thirties in good health and CMV-seropositive.

This clone was seen a few times. The rearrangement links TRBV5-8 to TRBJ2-1, with 8 nucleotides matching TRBD1. CDR1 and CDR2 from the germline V gene are SGHTS and YDEGEE. The J segment lost 9 bases and the V segment lost 0 bases, leaving 5 bases of the junction unmatched. The CDR3 runs to 14 residues. The CDR3 region has the DNA TGTGCCAGCAGCTTGGTACAGGGGGTCAGTGAGCAGTTCTTC. Its protein product is CASSLVQGVSEQFF.

In this sample, this clone turned up once. The rearrangement uses TRBV2 and TRBJ1-3; 9 bases line up with TRBD1. CDR1 and CDR2 from the germline V gene are SNHLY and FYNNEI. Trimming removed 7 bases from V and 0 bases from J; junction bases left unmatched: 7. There are 16 residues in the CDR3. As DNA, the CDR3 is TGTGCCAGCATTGAGGACAGGGGATACTCTGGAAACACCATATATTTT. Residues: CASIEDRGYSGNTIYF.

This clone was seen a single time. The chain recombines TRBV30 with TRBJ2-1; 12 nucleotides align to TRBD2. The length of the CDR3 is 19 residues. Losses at the gene ends were 0 bases for V and 1 base for J; bases not matched to a gene: 10. CDR1 GTSNPN and CDR2 SVGIG come from the germline V gene (reference sequence). Written as DNA, the CDR3 is TGTGCCTGGAGTGTACCCCGACTAGCGGGAGTTGCTTCCTACAATGAGCAGTTCTTC. Encoded protein: CAWSVPRLAGVASYNEQFF. Complete variable domain (other parts from reference TRBV30 and TRBJ2-1): SQTIHQWPATLVQPVGSPLSLECTVEGTSNPNLYWYRQAAGRGLQLLFYSVGIGQISSEVPQNLSASRPQDRQFILSSKKLLLSDSGFYLCAWSVPRLAGVASYNEQFFGPGTRLTVL.

This clone was counted once. The chain carries TRBV6-4 and TRBJ2-3; 12 nucleotides align to TRBD2. Trimming at V came to 6 bases and at J to 5 bases, leaving 21 bases not matched to a gene. Germline assignment: CDR1 MRHNA and CDR2 SNTAGT. This CDR3 has 20 residues. The CDR3 loop is CASREGGIETSGSYVDTQYF. The CDR3 bases are TGTGCCAGCAGGGAAGGGGGTATCGAGACTAGCGGGAGTTATGTAGATACGCAGTATTTT.

The genes are TRBV4-3 and TRBJ2-7; D possibly corresponds to TRBD2 (6 bases). The CDR3 is made up of 15 amino acids. Germline CDR1 reads LGHNA; CDR2 reads YSLEER. Trimming left V 1 base short and J 3 bases short, with 13 bases between. The CDR3, as DNA: TGCGCCAGCAGCCAAGGGGCGGGGTCGGGCTACGAGCAGTACTTC. This translates into CASSQGAGSGYEQYF.

This sequence joins TRBV15 and TRBJ2-7, with 7 bases matching TRBD1. CDR1 is LNHNV, CDR2 YYDKDF, per germline (reference sequence). The junction had 5 bases not matched to a gene; V was cut back by 2 bases and J by 4 bases. CDR3 length equals 14 residues. Written as DNA, the CDR3 is TGTGCCACCAGCAGACAGGGGGATTCTTACGAGCAGTACTTC. This sequence encodes CATSRQGDSYEQYF.

Here the CDR3 reads CASSPRAGHNTEAFF. The CDR3, as DNA: TGTGCCAGCTCACCACGCGCAGGCCATAACACTGAAGCTTTCTTT. This chain links TRBV18 with TRBJ1-1; the D is unclear. The V end lost 1 base, the J end lost 2 bases, and 11 bases lay between the germline ends. The germline gives CDR1 KGHSH, CDR2 LQKENI. The CDR3 runs 15 residues.

The chain recombines TRBV5-1 with TRBJ2-1; 10 bases match TRBD2. V was clipped by 3 bases and J by 0 bases; unmatched bases: 15. CDR3 length equals 20 residues. The germline gives CDR1 SGHRS, CDR2 YFSETQ. CDR3 protein: CASSYRDGGLAVTSYNEQFF. CDR3 sequence (DNA): TGCGCCAGCAGCTACCGGGACGGAGGACTAGCGGTCACCTCCTACAATGAGCAGTTCTTC.

This clone has just a few counts. The chain is built from TRBV19 and TRBJ1-1; TRBD1 matches at 7 bases. The germline V gene has CDR1 LNHDA and CDR2 SQIVND (reference sequence). This CDR3 has 13 residues. The trim removed 7 bases at V and 6 bases at J, leaving 8 bases unmatched. The CDR3 is CASNLQGHPEAFF. The CDR3 DNA sequence: TGTGCCAGTAACTTACAGGGGCACCCTGAAGCTTTCTTT.

The gene calls are TRBV6-5 and TRBJ2-5; 9 positions match TRBD2. The CDR3 consists of 14 residues. V lost 5 bases and J lost 2; bases outside the gene matches: 3. Per germline, CDR1 MNHEY and CDR2 SVGAGI. Here the CDR3 reads CASSQTSGQETQYF. In DNA form, the CDR3 reads TGTGCCAGCAGTCAGACTAGCGGTCAAGAGACCCAGTACTTC.

The chain links TRBV7-6 to TRBJ2-7; 11 bases are a match to TRBD1. CDR1 and CDR2 from the germline V gene are SGHVS and FNYEAQ. This CDR3 has 15 residues. V was clipped by 5 bases and J by 0 bases; unmatched bases: 3. The CDR3 sequence is CASSPGQGGSYEQYF. The CDR3 nucleotides are TGTGCCAGCAGCCCGGGACAGGGGGGCTCCTACGAGCAGTACTTC. Full variable domain (rest looked up from reference TRBV7-6 and TRBJ2-7): GAGVSQSPRYKVTKRGQDVALRCDPISGHVSLYWYRQALGQGPEFLTYFNYEAQQDKSGLPNDRFSAERPEGSISTLTIQRTEQRDSAMYRCASSPGQGGSYEQYFGPGTRLTVT.

The chain couples TRBV4-3 to TRBJ2-6, with D hard to call. Germline V gene lookup returns CDR1 LGHNA and CDR2 YSLEER. Trimming stripped 0 bases from V and 1 base from J, with 4 bases between. The CDR3 has 15 amino acids. The DNA of the CDR3 is TGCGCCAGCAGCCAAGAAGAGTCTGGGGCCAACGTCCTGACTTTC. This codes for CASSQEESGANVLTF.

This rearrangement joins TRBV6-6 to TRBJ2-1, with a possible D match to TRBD2 (6 bases). Germline lookup yields CDR1 MNHNY and CDR2 SVGAGI (reference sequence). Trimming took off 0 bases at V and 10 bases at J, with 13 bases between the two ends. This CDR3 spans 14 amino acids. CDR3: CASSYSGPRGEQFF. DNA of the CDR3: TGTGCCAGCAGTTACTCAGGACCCCGGGGGGAGCAGTTCTTC.

This clone was counted between two and nine times. The rearrangement uses TRBV18 and TRBJ2-7; perhaps TRBD2 as D (6 bases). The CDR3 spans 13 residues. Germline loops: CDR1 KGHSH, CDR2 LQKENI. The V gene lost 5 bases and the J gene lost 6 bases, with 14 bases spanning the gap. The CDR3 protein is CASSAAGGSEQYF. The DNA of the CDR3 is TGTGCCAGCTCAGCCGCAGGAGGGTCCGAGCAGTACTTC. The entire variable domain, with the rest obtained from reference TRBV18 and TRBJ2-7, is as follows: NAGVMQNPRHLVRRRGQEARLRCSPMKGHSHVYWYRQLPEEGLKFMVYLQKENIIDESGMPKERFSAEFPKEGPSILRIQQVVRGDSAAYFCASSAAGGSEQYFGPGTRLTVT.

This clone was found a few times. The gene calls are TRBV21-1 and TRBJ1-2; the D call in the table, TRBD1, was not verified against the DNA. TRBV21-1 is annotated as a pseudogene. The CDR3 spans 11 residues. DNA of the CDR3: TGTGCCAGCAAGGGGGCCGGGGGCTACACCTTC. This encodes CASKGAGGYTF.

CDR3 bases: TGTGCCAGCAAGCTGACTAGCGGGGGGGCCGGAGGTACCGGGGAGCTGTTTTTT. Encoded protein: CASKLTSGGAGGTGELFF. This chain uses TRBV2 with TRBJ2-2, with 14 bases identical to TRBD2. Looked up from germline, CDR1 is SNHLY and CDR2 is FYNNEI. This CDR3 is 18 amino acids long. Trimming cost V 7 bases and J 5 bases; bases outside gene matches: 12.

This clone was detected only once. This rearrangement joins TRBV2 to TRBJ1-5; D not resolved. The V gene lost 8 bases and the J gene lost 3 bases, with 11 bases spanning the gap. CDR1 SNHLY and CDR2 FYNNEI come from the germline V gene. The CDR3 is made up of 13 amino acids. In DNA form, the CDR3 reads TGTGCCAGCGCCACAGAACCCAATCAGCCCCAGCATTTT. Its translation is CASATEPNQPQHF.

This sequence joins TRBV29-1 and TRBJ2-2, with 11 bases identical to TRBD1. Germline CDR1 is SQVTM and CDR2 is ANQGSEA. The junction had 5 bases not matched to a gene; V was cut back by 4 bases and J by 4 bases. The CDR3 consists of 15 residues. The CDR3 sequence: CSVGAGTGGTGELFF. Written as DNA, the CDR3 is TGCAGCGTTGGGGCCGGGACAGGGGGCACCGGGGAGCTGTTTTTT.

The rearrangement joins TRBV5-1 to TRBJ1-4; tentatively, D is TRBD1 (5 bases). V gave up 5 bases and J gave up 10 bases, with 15 bases separating them. Germline V gene sequence: CDR1 SGHRS, CDR2 YFSETQ. The CDR3 is 13 amino acids. CDR3 in amino acids: CASRGVFQGKLFF. CDR3 DNA: TGCGCCAGCAGAGGGGTTTTCCAGGGAAAACTGTTTTTT.

This rearrangement joins TRBV11-2 to TRBJ2-1, with 10 bases aligning to TRBD2. V was pared by 3 bases and J by 0 bases, with 5 bases of the junction left unmatched. CDR3 size: 17 residues. Germline lookup yields CDR1 SGHAT and CDR2 FQNNGV. CDR3 in DNA: TGTGCCAGCAGCTTGATGACTAGCGGGCACTCCTACAATGAGCAGTTCTTC. Amino acid sequence: CASSLMTSGHSYNEQFF.

The chain employs TRBV7-9 and TRBJ2-2; possible D gene TRBD1, 5 bases. This CDR3 region has 14 residues. V shed 5 bases and J shed 2 bases, with 9 bases lying between them. From germline, CDR1 is SEHNR and CDR2 FQNEAQ (reference sequence). In nucleotides, the CDR3 is TGTGCCAGCAGCACGACAGCAAACACCGGGGAGCTGTTTTTT. Its translation: CASSTTANTGELFF.